This passage covers 7 T cell receptor beta chains from one sample sequenced in a study of cytomegalovirus exposure and HLA in healthy donors. The PCR made use of 60 Vbeta and 13 Jbeta primers. Data came from immunoSEQ multiplex PCR; TCRdb stores just in-frame clones and leaves some out. The repertoire has around 140,000 clones, around 80% of them found once; the top ten carry around 3.2%. The sample was PBMCs. The origin of the receptors is a female donor in good health and CMV-seronegative.

The chain is built from TRBV6-6 and TRBJ2-2; a weak D match, TRBD1 (6 bases). The CDR3 runs 15 residues. Germline V gene sequence: CDR1 MNHNY, CDR2 SVGAGI (reference sequence). The V gene lost 4 bases and the J gene lost 6 bases, with 15 bases spanning the gap. CDR3 nucleotides: TGTGCCAGCAGTTCGACAGGTTCGAGGTCCGGGGAGCTGTTTTTT. Its translation is CASSSTGSRSGELFF.

The CDR3 nucleotides are TGCGCCAGCAGCTTATCAGGGGGAGAATATGAAAAACTGTTTTTT. It is translated as CASSLSGGEYEKLFF. This rearrangement joins TRBV5-1 to TRBJ1-4; 7 bases line up with TRBD1. With V trimmed by 2 bases and J by 6 bases, 7 bases remained unmatched. The germline CDR1 and CDR2 sequences are SGHRS and YFSETQ. The CDR3 has 15 residues.

CDR3 coding DNA: TGTGCCAGCAGACAGGGACTAGCGGGAGGGCATGGGCAGTACTTC. Protein sequence: CASRQGLAGGHGQYF. The rearrangement joins TRBV27 to TRBJ2-7, with TRBD2 matching 16 bases. Germline CDR1 MNHEY, CDR2 SMNVEV (reference sequence). The V and J ends lost 6 bases and 9 bases, in that order; junction bases with no gene match: 8. There are 15 residues in the CDR3.

The chain couples TRBV5-4 to TRBJ1-1; possibly TRBD1 for D (5 bases). V was shortened by 6 bases and J by 4 bases, with 16 bases between the two germline ends. Germline V gene lookup returns CDR1 SGHNT and CDR2 YYREEE (reference sequence). The CDR3 covers 14 residues. This CDR3 is CASTSRRGGTEAFF. The DNA of the CDR3 is TGTGCCAGCACCTCCCGGCGGGGGGGCACTGAAGCTTTCTTT.

This clone was counted at least ten times. The chain recombines TRBV28 with TRBJ1-5, with D tentatively TRBD1 (5 bases). Trimming shortened V by 5 bases and J by 9 bases, and 20 bases separated the two germline ends. The CDR3 has 15 amino acids. Germline assignment: CDR1 MDHEN and CDR2 SYDVKM. Here the CDR3 reads CASSDSRDARLPQHF. Here the CDR3 DNA reads TGTGCCAGCAGTGATTCGCGGGACGCCAGATTGCCCCAGCATTTT.

The genes are TRBV5-1 and TRBJ1-2, with a tentative D call TRBD1 (6 bases). Germline CDR1 SGHRS, CDR2 YFSETQ. Trimming left V 0 bases short and J 5 bases short, with 20 bases between. The CDR3 runs 17 residues. The CDR3: CASSLGSPGQWKYGYTF. In DNA form, the CDR3 reads TGCGCCAGCAGCTTGGGTTCCCCCGGACAGTGGAAATATGGCTACACCTTC.

The chain links TRBV4-3 to TRBJ2-7, with D possibly matching TRBD1 (5 bases). V lost 0 bases and J lost 2, with 11 bases in between. Germline V gene sequence: CDR1 LGHNA, CDR2 YSLEER. The CDR3 totals 15 residues. CDR3 coding DNA: TGCGCCAGCAGCCAAGATAGCCAGGGCCCCTACGAGCAGTACTTC. As protein: CASSQDSQGPYEQYF.